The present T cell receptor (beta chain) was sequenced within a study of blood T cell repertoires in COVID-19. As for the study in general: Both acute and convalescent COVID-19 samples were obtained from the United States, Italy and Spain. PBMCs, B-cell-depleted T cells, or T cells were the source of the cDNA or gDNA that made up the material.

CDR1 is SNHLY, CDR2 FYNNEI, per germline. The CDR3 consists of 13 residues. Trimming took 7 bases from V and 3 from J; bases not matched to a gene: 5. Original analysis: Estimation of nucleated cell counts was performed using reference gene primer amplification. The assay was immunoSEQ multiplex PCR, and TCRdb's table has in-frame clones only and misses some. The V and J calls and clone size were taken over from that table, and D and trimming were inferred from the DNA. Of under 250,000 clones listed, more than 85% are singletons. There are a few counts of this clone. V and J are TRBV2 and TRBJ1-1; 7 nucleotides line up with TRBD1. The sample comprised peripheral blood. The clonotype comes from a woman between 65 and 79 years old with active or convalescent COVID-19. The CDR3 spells CASNRDSDTEAFF. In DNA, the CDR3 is TGTGCCAGCAACCGGGACAGCGACACTGAAGCTTTCTTT.